This T cell receptor (beta chain) came from a study of T cells after yellow fever vaccination. This clonotype came up a few times. TCRdb redid the calling of the 5' RACE reads with MiXCR, one entry per CDR3 protein. The sample gives hundreds of thousands of distinct CDR3 sequences, approximately 3.8% of which show up once; less than 25% is in the top ten. CDR1 and CDR2 from the germline V gene are MNHEY and SVGAGI. This CDR3 comprises 16 residues. The germline V and J ends were trimmed by 5 bases and 1 base, with 15 bases remaining between them. This receptor was identified in a man younger than 35 who received the YFV17D yellow fever vaccine. The sample here was PBMCs, taken on the day of the yellow fever booster vaccination. The rearrangement joins TRBV6-5 to TRBJ2-1; D not resolved. The DNA of the CDR3 is TGTGCCAGCAGTCCCCTCATATCCGCTTCCTACAATGAGCAGTTCTTC. This sequence encodes CASSPLISASYNEQFF.